The TCR beta chain described here comes from a study of technical replicates of blood from a few donors. The J segment lost 5 bases and the V segment lost 8 bases, leaving 5 bases of the junction unmatched. Looked up from germline, CDR1 is MGHRA and CDR2 is YSYEKL. This CDR3 comprises 12 residues. Repertoires were generated with immunoSEQ multiplex PCR, while TCRdb's copy carries only in-frame clones and drops some. Of about 84,000 clones listed, 98% are singletons. The TCR originated in a human donor in good health. The sequencing input was T cells isolated from PBMCs. The V and J genes are TRBV4-1 and TRBJ2-7; 8 nucleotides line up with TRBD1. The CDR3 DNA reads TGCGCCAGCTCGGACAGGGCCAACGAGCAGTACTTC. Its translation is CASSDRANEQYF.